Given below is one T cell receptor beta chain in context. The antigen is not known. In germline, CDR1 is SEHNR, CDR2 FQNEAQ (reference sequence). V lost 1 base and J 2 bases, leaving 8 bases between the germline ends. The CDR3 length is 14 residues. The entry originates in a study of T cells and Merkel cell carcinoma outcomes. Findings of the study overall: Repertoire plus T-cell density reportedly predicted Merkel cell carcinoma outcomes.

Method: immunoSEQ multiplex PCR; TCRdb's copy keeps in-frame clones and lacks some. The sample lists under 25,000 clones; about 80% were seen once. The rearrangement joins TRBV7-9 to TRBJ1-1; D is perhaps TRBD1 (5 bases). The TCR comes from a human donor with Merkel cell carcinoma. The sequencing input was tumor tissue from Merkel cell carcinoma. Written as DNA, the CDR3 is TGTGCCAGCAGCTTAGAAGGGGAAAACACTGAAGCTTTCTTT. Translation: CASSLEGENTEAFF.